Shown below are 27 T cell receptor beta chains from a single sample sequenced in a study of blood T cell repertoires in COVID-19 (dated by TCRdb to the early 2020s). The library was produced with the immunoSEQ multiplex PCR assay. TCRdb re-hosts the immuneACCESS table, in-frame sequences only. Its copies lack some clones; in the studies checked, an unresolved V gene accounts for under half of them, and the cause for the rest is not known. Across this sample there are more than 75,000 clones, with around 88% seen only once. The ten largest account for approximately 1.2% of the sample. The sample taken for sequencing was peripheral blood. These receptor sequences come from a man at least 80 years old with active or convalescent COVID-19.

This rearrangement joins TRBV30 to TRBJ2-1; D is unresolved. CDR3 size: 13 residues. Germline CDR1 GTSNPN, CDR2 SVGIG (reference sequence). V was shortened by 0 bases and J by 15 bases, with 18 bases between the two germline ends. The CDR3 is CAWSVTWWAASFF. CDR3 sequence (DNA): TGTGCCTGGAGTGTAACTTGGTGGGCAGCCTCGTTCTTC.

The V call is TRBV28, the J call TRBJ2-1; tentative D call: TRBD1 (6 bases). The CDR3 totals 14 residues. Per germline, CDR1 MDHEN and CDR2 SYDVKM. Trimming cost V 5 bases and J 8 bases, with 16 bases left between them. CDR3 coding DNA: TGTGCCAGCAGTCTCCCACAGGGTTCAGATGAGCAGTTCTTC. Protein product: CASSLPQGSDEQFF. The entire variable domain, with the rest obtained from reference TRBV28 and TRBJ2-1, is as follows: DVKVTQSSRYLVKRTGEKVFLECVQDMDHENMFWYRQDPGLGLRLIYFSYDVKMKEKGDIPEGYSVSREKKERFSLILESASTNQTSMYLCASSLPQGSDEQFFGPGTRLTVL.

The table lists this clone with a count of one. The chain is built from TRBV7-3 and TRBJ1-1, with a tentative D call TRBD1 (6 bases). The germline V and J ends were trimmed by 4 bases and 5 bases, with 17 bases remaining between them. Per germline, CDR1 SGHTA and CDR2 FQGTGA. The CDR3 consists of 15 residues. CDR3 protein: CASSSATGSQTEAFF. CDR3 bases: TGTGCCAGCAGCTCCGCAACAGGGTCTCAAACTGAAGCTTTCTTT.

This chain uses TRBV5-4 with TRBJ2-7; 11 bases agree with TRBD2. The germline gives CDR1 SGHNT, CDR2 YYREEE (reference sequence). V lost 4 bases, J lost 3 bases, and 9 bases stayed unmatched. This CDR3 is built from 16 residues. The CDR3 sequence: CASSTPTSGAHYEQYF. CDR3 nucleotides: TGTGCCAGCAGCACCCCGACTAGCGGGGCTCACTACGAGCAGTACTTC. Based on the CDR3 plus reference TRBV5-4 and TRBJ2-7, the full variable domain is ETGVTQSPTHLIKTRGQQVTLRCSSQSGHNTVSWYQQALGQGPQFIFQYYREEENGRGNFPPRFSGLQFPNYSSELNVNALELDDSALYLCASSTPTSGAHYEQYFGPGTRLTVT.

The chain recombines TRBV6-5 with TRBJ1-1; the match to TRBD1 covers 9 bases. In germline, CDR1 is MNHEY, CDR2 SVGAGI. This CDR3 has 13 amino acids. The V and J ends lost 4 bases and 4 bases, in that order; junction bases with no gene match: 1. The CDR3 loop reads CASSSQGATEAFF. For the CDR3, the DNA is TGTGCCAGCAGTTCACAGGGGGCCACTGAAGCTTTCTTT.

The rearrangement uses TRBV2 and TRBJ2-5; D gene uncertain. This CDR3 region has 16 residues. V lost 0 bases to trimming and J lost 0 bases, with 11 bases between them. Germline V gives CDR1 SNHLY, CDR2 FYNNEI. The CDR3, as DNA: TGTGCCAGCAGTGAAGCGCCGGTAGACTACCAAGAGACCCAGTACTTC. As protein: CASSEAPVDYQETQYF.

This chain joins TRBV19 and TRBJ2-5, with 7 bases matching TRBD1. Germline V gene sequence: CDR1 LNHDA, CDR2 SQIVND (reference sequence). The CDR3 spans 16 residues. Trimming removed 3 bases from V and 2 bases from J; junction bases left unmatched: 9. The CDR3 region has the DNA TGTGCCAGTAGTATGGCGCCAGGGGGATCTCAAGAGACCCAGTACTTC. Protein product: CASSMAPGGSQETQYF.

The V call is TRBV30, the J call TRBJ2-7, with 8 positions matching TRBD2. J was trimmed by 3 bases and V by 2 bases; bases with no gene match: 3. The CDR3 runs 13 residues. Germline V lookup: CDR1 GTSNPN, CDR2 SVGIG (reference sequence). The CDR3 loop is CAWSLSGGYEQYF. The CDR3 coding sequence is TGTGCCTGGAGTCTGAGCGGGGGCTACGAGCAGTACTTC.

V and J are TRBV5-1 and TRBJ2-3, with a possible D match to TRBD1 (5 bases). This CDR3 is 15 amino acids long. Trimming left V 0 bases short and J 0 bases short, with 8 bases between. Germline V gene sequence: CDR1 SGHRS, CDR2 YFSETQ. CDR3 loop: CASSLARASTDTQYF. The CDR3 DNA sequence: TGCGCCAGCAGCTTGGCCAGGGCCAGCACAGATACGCAGTATTTT. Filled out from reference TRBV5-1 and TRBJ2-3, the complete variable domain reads KAGVTQTPRYLIKTRGQQVTLSCSPISGHRSVSWYQQTPGQGLQFLFEYFSETQRNKGNFPGRFSGRQFSNSRSEMNVSTLELGDSALYLCASSLARASTDTQYFGPGTRLTVL.

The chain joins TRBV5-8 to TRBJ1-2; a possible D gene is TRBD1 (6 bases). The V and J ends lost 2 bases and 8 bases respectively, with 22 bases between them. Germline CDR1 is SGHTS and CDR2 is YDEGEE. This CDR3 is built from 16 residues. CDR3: CASSFLGAGGAKGYTF. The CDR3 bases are TGTGCCAGCAGCTTTCTTGGAGCTGGGGGGGCGAAGGGCTACACCTTC.

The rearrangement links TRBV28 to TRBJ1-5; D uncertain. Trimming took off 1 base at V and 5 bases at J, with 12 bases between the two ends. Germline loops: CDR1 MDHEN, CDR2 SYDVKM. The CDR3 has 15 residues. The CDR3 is CASSLSTSPYQPQHF. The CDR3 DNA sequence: TGTGCCAGCAGTTTATCGACATCACCCTATCAGCCCCAGCATTTT.

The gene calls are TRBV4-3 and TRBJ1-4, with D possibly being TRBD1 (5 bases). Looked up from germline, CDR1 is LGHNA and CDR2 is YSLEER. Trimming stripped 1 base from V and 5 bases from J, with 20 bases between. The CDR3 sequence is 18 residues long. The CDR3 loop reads CASSQGPGAAGGNEKLFF. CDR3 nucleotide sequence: TGCGCCAGCAGCCAAGGTCCAGGCGCCGCCGGGGGGAATGAAAAACTGTTTTTT.

For the CDR3, the DNA is TGTGCCAGCAGTGAATTTTTCCTTGGGCCGGCCCAAGAGACCCAGTACTTC. Translation: CASSEFFLGPAQETQYF. The chain has TRBV2 and TRBJ2-5, with D unclear. This CDR3 comprises 17 residues. Germline CDR1 and CDR2: SNHLY and FYNNEI. Trimming shortened V by 2 bases and J by 1 base, and 17 bases separated the two germline ends.

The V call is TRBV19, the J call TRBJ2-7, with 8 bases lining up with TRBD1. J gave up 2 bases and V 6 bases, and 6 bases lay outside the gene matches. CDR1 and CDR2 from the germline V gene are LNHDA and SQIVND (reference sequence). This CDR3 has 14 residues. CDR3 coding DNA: TGTGCCAGTAGACCCGACAGGGGCACCTACGAGCAGTACTTC. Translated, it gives CASRPDRGTYEQYF.

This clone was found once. The CDR3, as DNA: TGTGCCAGCAGTTTACCCAGGGGGCTGGGTGAAAAACTGTTTTTT. It translates to CASSLPRGLGEKLFF. The chain employs TRBV28 and TRBJ1-4, with 8 bases identical to TRBD1. V lost 2 bases to trimming and J lost 7 bases; unmatched junction nucleotides: 6. The CDR3 length is 15 residues. Germline assignment: CDR1 MDHEN and CDR2 SYDVKM.

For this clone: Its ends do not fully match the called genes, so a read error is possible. CDR3 nucleotide sequence: TGCGCCAGCAACCAAGGCCCCGGCGGGGAGCTGTTTTTT. Amino acids: CASNQGPGGELFF. The chain couples TRBV4-3 to TRBJ2-2; D unresolved. The germline V gene has CDR1 LGHNA and CDR2 YSLEER. This CDR3 comprises 13 residues.

The CDR3, as DNA: TGTGCCAGCAAAAAGAGGGCGGGAGGGGCGGATGAGCAGTTCTTC. Translated: CASKKRAGGADEQFF. This chain joins TRBV9 and TRBJ2-1, with 9 positions matching TRBD2. This CDR3 comprises 15 residues. CDR1 and CDR2 from the germline V gene are SGDLS and YYNGEE. Losses at the gene ends were 6 bases for V and 8 bases for J; bases not matched to a gene: 12.

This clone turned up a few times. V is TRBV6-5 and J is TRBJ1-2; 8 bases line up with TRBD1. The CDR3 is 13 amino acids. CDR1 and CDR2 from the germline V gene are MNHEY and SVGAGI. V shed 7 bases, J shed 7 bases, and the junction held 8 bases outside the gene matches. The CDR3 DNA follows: TGTGCCAGCACCGGACAGGGCCATTCTGGCTACACCTTC. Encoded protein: CASTGQGHSGYTF.

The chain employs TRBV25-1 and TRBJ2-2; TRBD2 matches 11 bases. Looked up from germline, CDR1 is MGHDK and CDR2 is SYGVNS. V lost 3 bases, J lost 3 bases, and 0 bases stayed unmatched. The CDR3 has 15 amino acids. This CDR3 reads CASSEGLADTGELFF. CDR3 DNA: TGTGCCAGCAGTGAGGGACTAGCGGACACCGGGGAGCTGTTTTTT.

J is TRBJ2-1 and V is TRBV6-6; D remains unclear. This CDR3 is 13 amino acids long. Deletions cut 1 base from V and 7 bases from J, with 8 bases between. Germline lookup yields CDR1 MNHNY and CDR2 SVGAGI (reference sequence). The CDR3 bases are TGTGCCAGCAGTTACTTAAGCGAGAATGAGCAGTTCTTC. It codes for CASSYLSENEQFF.

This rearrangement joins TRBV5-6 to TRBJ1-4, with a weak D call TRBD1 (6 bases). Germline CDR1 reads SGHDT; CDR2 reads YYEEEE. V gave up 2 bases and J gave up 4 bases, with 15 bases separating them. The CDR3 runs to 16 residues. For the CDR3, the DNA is TGTGCCAGCAGCTTTCGGCGGGGGCCAGATAATGAAAAACTGTTTTTT. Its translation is CASSFRRGPDNEKLFF.

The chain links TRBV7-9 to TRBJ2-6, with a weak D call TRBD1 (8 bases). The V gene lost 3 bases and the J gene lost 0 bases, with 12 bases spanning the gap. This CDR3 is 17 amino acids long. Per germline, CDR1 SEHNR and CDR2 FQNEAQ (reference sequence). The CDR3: CASSLYRGGSGANVLTF. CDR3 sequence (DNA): TGTGCCAGCAGCTTGTACAGGGGGGGCTCTGGGGCCAACGTCCTGACTTTC.

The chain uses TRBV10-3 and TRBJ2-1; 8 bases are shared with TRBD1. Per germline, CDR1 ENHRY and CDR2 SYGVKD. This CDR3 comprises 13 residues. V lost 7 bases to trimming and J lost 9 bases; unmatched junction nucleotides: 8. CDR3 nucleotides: TGTGCCATCACTATGGGACAGGTGACTGAGCAGTTCTTC. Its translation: CAITMGQVTEQFF.

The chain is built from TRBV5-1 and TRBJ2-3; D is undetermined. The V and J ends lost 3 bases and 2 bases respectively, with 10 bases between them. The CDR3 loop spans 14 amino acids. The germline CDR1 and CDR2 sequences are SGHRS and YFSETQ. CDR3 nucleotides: TGCGCCAGCAGCTCCGGCGGATACACAGATACGCAGTATTTT. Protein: CASSSGGYTDTQYF.

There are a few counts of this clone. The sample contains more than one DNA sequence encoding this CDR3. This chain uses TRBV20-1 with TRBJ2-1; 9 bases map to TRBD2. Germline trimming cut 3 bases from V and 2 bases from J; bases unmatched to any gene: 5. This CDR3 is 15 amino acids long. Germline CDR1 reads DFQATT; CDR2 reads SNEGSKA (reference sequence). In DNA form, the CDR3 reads TGCAGTGCTAGTGGGCTAGCGGGGACCTACAATGAGCAGTTCTTC. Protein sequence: CSASGLAGTYNEQFF.

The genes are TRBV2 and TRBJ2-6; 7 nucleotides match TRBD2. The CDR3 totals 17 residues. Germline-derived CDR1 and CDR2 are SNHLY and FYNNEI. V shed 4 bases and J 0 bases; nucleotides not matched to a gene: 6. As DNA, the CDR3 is TGTGCCAGCAGTGTGGCCAGGGAGGGCTCTGGGGCCAACGTCCTGACTTTC. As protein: CASSVAREGSGANVLTF.

CDR3 residues: CAISESWGRGQTDTQYF. CDR3 in DNA: TGTGCCATCAGTGAGTCTTGGGGCAGGGGGCAGACAGATACGCAGTATTTT. The chain carries TRBV10-3 and TRBJ2-3; 8 positions agree with TRBD1. Germline CDR1 ENHRY, CDR2 SYGVKD. Germline trimming cut 0 bases from V and 3 bases from J; bases unmatched to any gene: 8. The CDR3 is 17 residues long.